This T cell receptor (beta chain) was captured in a study of human T cells and chemical hapten exposure. Study details: Throughout a study of roughly 24 weeks, patients underwent weekly scalp administration of diphenylcyclopropenone doses.

CDR3 size: 16 residues. V was clipped by 3 bases and J by 5 bases, with 19 bases between them. Germline V gene sequence: CDR1 MDHEN, CDR2 SYDVKM. Points from the study as a whole: Expanded TCRs clustered into significantly more large CDR3 similarity groups than controls, the analysis revealed.

This clonotype was counted at least ten times. Its antigen is currently unknown. The time point is: patch test 1, 2 weeks after DPC sensitization. Sample treatment: therapeutic diphenylcyclopropenone sensitization with weekly scalp DPC. What the library attached to individual cDNA molecules were unique molecular identifiers. TCRdb independently ran MiXCR on the RACE reads; one entry per CDR3 protein. This table has about 120,000 distinct CDR3 sequences, about 12% appearing once. The chain employs TRBV28 and TRBJ1-2; no firm D call. The sequence came from a woman aged 50 to 65 with alopecia areata. Some clones in this sample may be carry-over from other donors' samples. Sequences were derived from whole blood, sampled in connection with sensitization to the hapten diphenylcyclopropenone (DPC). The DNA of the CDR3 is TGTGCCAGCAGTTTGTTGCCCACTTCAGCGGAGTATGGCTACACCTTC. The encoded protein is CASSLLPTSAEYGYTF.